Presented here are 21 T cell receptor beta chains from one specimen sequenced in a study of T cell responses to AZD1222 COVID-19 vaccine (dated by TCRdb to the early 2020s). The label giving this sample's time point can be read as: about 28 days (+/-7) after the second vaccine dose. The library was made by the immunoSEQ multiplex PCR assay. TCRdb took over this immuneACCESS table, retaining in-frame rearrangements with V and J assigned. Such tables are incomplete; in checked studies, under half of the missing clones stem from an unresolved V gene, and the remainder is unexplained. Present in this sample are 150,000 to 200,000 clones, about 90% of which were seen just once. The ten largest clones add up to around 1.3% of the sample. This material consisted of peripheral blood, taken 28 days after the second AZD1222 dose. These receptors originate from an adult who received the AZD1222 COVID-19 vaccine.

The chain combines TRBV4-1 with TRBJ2-3; the match to TRBD2 covers 7 bases. V lost 1 base to trimming and J lost 4 bases; unmatched junction nucleotides: 5. CDR1 MGHRA and CDR2 YSYEKL come from the germline V gene. The CDR3 length is 15 residues. The CDR3 region is CASSQGRGVADTQYF. Here the CDR3 DNA reads TGCGCCAGCAGCCAAGGCCGGGGGGTCGCAGATACGCAGTATTTT.

This clone was detected once. The chain combines TRBV4-1 with TRBJ1-1; D ambiguous. The CDR3 is 13 amino acids. Deletions cut 0 bases from V and 3 bases from J, with 5 bases between. Germline V gene data show CDR1 as MGHRA and CDR2 as YSYEKL. The CDR3 here is CASSQEAHTEAFF. The CDR3 coding sequence is TGCGCCAGCAGCCAAGAGGCGCACACTGAAGCTTTCTTT.

The chain links TRBV6-5 to TRBJ1-2, with 7 bases lining up with TRBD1. Trimming took 0 bases from V and 9 from J; bases not matched to a gene: 10. This CDR3 is built from 15 residues. Germline V gene data show CDR1 as MNHEY and CDR2 as SVGAGI. The CDR3 DNA is TGTGCCAGCAGTTACTCGGCAGGGGGAGCTAAAAGCTACACCTTC. Its translation: CASSYSAGGAKSYTF.

The J gene is TRBJ1-2, the V gene TRBV19; D unclear. The CDR3 sequence is 13 residues long. V was pared by 5 bases and J by 2 bases, with 9 bases between. CDR1 LNHDA and CDR2 SQIVND come from the germline V gene (reference sequence). The CDR3 nucleotides read TGTGCCAGTAGTTTGACTGACAACTATGGCTACACCTTC. Translation gives CASSLTDNYGYTF.

The CDR3 DNA reads as TGTGCCAGCATACCGGGACTAGCGGATCAGGAGCTGTTTTTT. Translating gives CASIPGLADQELFF. The V and J genes are TRBV2 and TRBJ2-2; 11 nucleotides agree with TRBD2. The CDR3 is made up of 14 amino acids. Germline CDR1 is SNHLY and CDR2 is FYNNEI. With 7 bases clipped from V and 10 bases from J, the junction kept 8 bases outside the gene matches.

This sequence joins TRBV6-6 and TRBJ1-5, with D unclear. Trimming removed 0 bases at V and 10 bases at J, with 7 bases between. CDR3 length equals 12 residues. Germline V gene data show CDR1 as MNHNY and CDR2 as SVGAGI (reference sequence). In DNA, the CDR3 is TGTGCCAGCAGTTACTCAACGGATCCCCAGCATTTT. It yields the protein CASSYSTDPQHF.

The chain recombines TRBV28 with TRBJ1-3; 8 bases agree with TRBD1. This CDR3 spans 14 amino acids. With 6 bases clipped from V and 3 bases from J, the junction kept 4 bases outside the gene matches. The germline CDR1 and CDR2 sequences are MDHEN and SYDVKM. The CDR3 region has the DNA TGTGCCAGCAGCTCACAGGGGGGTGGAAACACCATATATTTT. This sequence encodes CASSSQGGGNTIYF.

The chain couples TRBV6-5 to TRBJ2-7, with 8 bases fitting TRBD1. Per germline, CDR1 MNHEY and CDR2 SVGAGI. The CDR3 loop spans 15 amino acids. The trim removed 5 bases at V and 4 bases at J, leaving 10 bases unmatched. The CDR3 DNA follows: TGTGCCAGCAGTAAGGGTTTTGGGACAGGTTACGAGCAGTACTTC. Protein product: CASSKGFGTGYEQYF.

This clone was detected only once. The chain employs TRBV4-3 and TRBJ1-6; D gene ambiguous. V was pared by 1 base and J by 7 bases, with 5 bases between. The CDR3 length is 13 residues. The V gene's germline CDR1 is LGHNA and CDR2 YSLEER. The CDR3 loop reads CASSQVGNSPLHF. The DNA of the CDR3 is TGCGCCAGCAGCCAAGTCGGGAATTCACCCCTCCACTTT.

V is TRBV5-4 and J is TRBJ1-2, with D possibly TRBD1 on 5 matching bases. Trimming removed 0 bases from V and 4 bases from J, with 13 bases in between. The CDR3 consists of 15 residues. Germline-derived CDR1 and CDR2 are SGHNT and YYREEE (reference sequence). The CDR3: CASSLGDPGSYGYTF. The DNA for the CDR3 is TGTGCCAGCAGCTTGGGGGACCCCGGGAGCTATGGCTACACCTTC.

This rearrangement joins TRBV5-4 to TRBJ2-2, with 9 bases fitting TRBD2. Germline CDR1 reads SGHNT; CDR2 reads YYREEE (reference sequence). V lost 9 bases to trimming and J lost 7 bases; unmatched junction nucleotides: 13. There are 15 residues in the CDR3. The CDR3 DNA reads as TGTGCCACACAGTCGCGGACTAGCGCATACGGGGAGCTGTTTTTT. As protein: CATQSRTSAYGELFF.

Note on this clone: The junction shows a germline mismatch at one end, possibly a read error. The CDR3 reads CAWSGQGLLVF. The CDR3 DNA reads TGTGCCTGGAGTGGCCAGGGTTTACTCGTCTTT. The chain recombines TRBV30 with TRBJ1-1; D is possibly TRBD1 (5 bases). This CDR3 has 11 residues. Germline V gives CDR1 GTSNPN, CDR2 SVGIG (reference sequence).

The V and J genes are TRBV30 and TRBJ2-3; 12 bases align to TRBD1. The CDR3 extends over 14 amino acids. J gave up 7 bases and V 3 bases, and 5 bases lay outside the gene matches. From germline, CDR1 is GTSNPN and CDR2 SVGIG (reference sequence). CDR3 DNA: TGTGCCTGGAGCTGGGACAGGGGGCTAAATACGCAGTATTTT. Amino acids: CAWSWDRGLNTQYF.

The rearrangement links TRBV19 to TRBJ2-7; the match to TRBD1 covers 9 bases. The V gene end was trimmed by 10 bases and the J gene end by 2 bases; junction bases not matched to a gene: 3. This CDR3 has 12 residues. The V gene's germline CDR1 is LNHDA and CDR2 SQIVND (reference sequence). The CDR3 bases are TGTGCCACTCGGGACAGGGCCTACGAGCAGTACTTC. The encoded protein is CATRDRAYEQYF.

This chain joins TRBV9 and TRBJ2-7; perhaps TRBD1 as D (6 bases). The CDR3 consists of 14 residues. The germline gives CDR1 SGDLS, CDR2 YYNGEE. CDR3 nucleotide sequence: TGTAGACTTTGGGTGCCAGGGGTGTCCTACGAGCAGTACTTC. It encodes CRLWVPGVSYEQYF. The whole variable domain, filled in from reference TRBV9 and TRBJ2-7, reads DSGVTQTPKHLITATGQRVTLRCSPRSGDLSVYWYQQSLDQGLQFLIQYYNGEERAKGNILERFSAQQFPDLHSELNLSSLELGDSALYFCRLWVPGVSYEQYFGPGTRLTVT.

The V and J genes are TRBV4-1 and TRBJ2-7, with D possibly being TRBD1 or TRBD2 (5 bases each). Germline V gene sequence: CDR1 MGHRA, CDR2 YSYEKL. The V gene lost 1 base and the J gene lost 0 bases, with 13 bases spanning the gap. CDR3 length: 16 amino acids. The CDR3 DNA reads TGCGCCAGCAGCCAAGGAGAAGGGACGCTCTCCTACGAGCAGTACTTC. This encodes CASSQGEGTLSYEQYF.

J is TRBJ1-1 and V is TRBV11-2; D remains unclear. Looked up from germline, CDR1 is SGHAT and CDR2 is FQNNGV. V shed 5 bases and J shed 0 bases, with 7 bases lying between them. The CDR3 covers 13 residues. The CDR3, as DNA: TGTGCCAGCAGCATACAGCTGAACACTGAAGCTTTCTTT. This codes for CASSIQLNTEAFF.

The rearrangement links TRBV6-5 to TRBJ1-1; D possibly corresponds to TRBD1 (6 bases). V lost 0 bases and J lost 5, with 10 bases in between. From germline, CDR1 is MNHEY and CDR2 SVGAGI. The CDR3 contains 14 residues. CDR3 region: CASSYSPQGTEAFF. The CDR3 DNA reads TGTGCCAGCAGTTACTCGCCTCAGGGGACTGAAGCTTTCTTT.

V and J are TRBV19 and TRBJ2-7; D is ambiguous. V shed 6 bases and J shed 3 bases, with 9 bases lying between them. CDR1 LNHDA and CDR2 SQIVND come from the germline V gene (reference sequence). The CDR3 totals 12 residues. CDR3 coding DNA: TGTGCCAGTAGGGCAGGTAACTACGAGCAGTACTTC. Encoded protein: CASRAGNYEQYF.

The rearrangement links TRBV5-1 to TRBJ1-1, with a weak D call TRBD1 (5 bases). The CDR3 is made up of 16 amino acids. V lost 5 bases to trimming and J lost 1 base, with 18 bases between them. CDR1 SGHRS and CDR2 YFSETQ come from the germline V gene. This CDR3 reads CASSLTRGSRNTEAFF. Here the CDR3 DNA reads TGCGCCAGCAGTTTGACGCGGGGGAGTAGGAACACTGAAGCTTTCTTT.

Here the CDR3 DNA reads TGTGCCAGCAGCTCTCCCGGGACAGGGCTGGACACTGAAGCTTTCTTT. As protein: CASSSPGTGLDTEAFF. The chain couples TRBV7-8 to TRBJ1-1, with 9 positions matching TRBD1. CDR1 SGHVS and CDR2 FQNEAQ come from the germline V gene. The CDR3 totals 16 residues. J was trimmed by 3 bases and V by 4 bases; bases with no gene match: 9.